This entry describes one TCR beta chain. Its antigen is still unknown. Germline V gene lookup returns CDR1 MNHEY and CDR2 SVGAGI. Losses at the gene ends were 0 bases for V and 2 bases for J; bases not matched to a gene: 10. This CDR3 has 17 residues. TCR beta sequences were obtained from blood CD8+ and CD4+ T cells. This specimen comes from a study of CD8 T cells in Susac syndrome. Background on the study: Active disease was present in roughly 6 of the sequenced Susac syndrome patients, and remission in 8 or 9.

The study's findings and limits: As the study acknowledged, the number of individuals in its TCR sequencing and HLA analysis was relatively small.

About 0.5 to 1 ug RNA was reverse transcribed with random hexamers. An immunoSEQ multiplex PCR generated amplified TCR beta CDR3 products spanning 54 Vbeta and 13 Jbeta. TCRdb fed the immunoSEQ multiplex PCR reads into MiXCR, producing one record per CDR3 protein. In the table there are 210,000 or so distinct CDR3 sequences, 94% of which are singletons. The chain combines TRBV6-5 with TRBJ2-7, with 7 bases identical to TRBD2. The sequenced material came from CD4+ T cells from PBMCs. The clonotype originates from a human donor with Susac syndrome. The CDR3 coding sequence is TGTGCCAGCAGTTACTCCGGGGGGACTTCGCCTACCTACGAGCAGTACTTC. Its protein product is CASSYSGGTSPTYEQYF.